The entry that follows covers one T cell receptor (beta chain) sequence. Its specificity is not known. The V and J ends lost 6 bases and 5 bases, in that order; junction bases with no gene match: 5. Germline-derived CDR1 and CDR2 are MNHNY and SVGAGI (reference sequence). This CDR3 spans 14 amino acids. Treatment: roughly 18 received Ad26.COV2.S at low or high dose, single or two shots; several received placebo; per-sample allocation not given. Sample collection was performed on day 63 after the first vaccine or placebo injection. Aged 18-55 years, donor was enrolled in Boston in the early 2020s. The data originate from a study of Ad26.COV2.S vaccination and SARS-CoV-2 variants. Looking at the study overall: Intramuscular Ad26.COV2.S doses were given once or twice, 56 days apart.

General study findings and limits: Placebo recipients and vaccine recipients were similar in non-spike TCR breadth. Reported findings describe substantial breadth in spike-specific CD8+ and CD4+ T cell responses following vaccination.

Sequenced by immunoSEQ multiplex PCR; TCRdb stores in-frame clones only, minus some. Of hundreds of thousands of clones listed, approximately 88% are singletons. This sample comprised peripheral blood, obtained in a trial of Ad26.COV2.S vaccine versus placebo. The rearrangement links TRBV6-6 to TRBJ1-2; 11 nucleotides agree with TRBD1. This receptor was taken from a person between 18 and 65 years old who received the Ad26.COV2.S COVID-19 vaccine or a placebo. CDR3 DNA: TGTGCCAGCAGACCGGGACAGGGGGGTTATGGCTACACCTTC. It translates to CASRPGQGGYGYTF.